The TCR beta chain described here comes from a study of blood T cell repertoires in COVID-19. Across the whole study: Both acute and convalescent COVID-19 samples were obtained from the United States, Italy and Spain. PBMCs, B-cell-depleted T cells, or T cells provided the cDNA or gDNA that made up the material.

Original data processing: How many nucleated cells were present was estimated from reference gene primer amplification. Data came from immunoSEQ multiplex PCR; TCRdb stores just in-frame clones and leaves some out. Clone size and the V and J calls come from that table; the DNA yielded D and trimming. The sample records 100,000 to 150,000 clones, around 83% being singletons. The CDR3 loop spans 14 amino acids. V lost 3 bases to trimming and J lost 0 bases, with 7 bases between them. Germline lookup yields CDR1 KGHDR and CDR2 SFDVKD. Material for sequencing was peripheral blood. This rearrangement joins TRBV24-1 to TRBJ1-2, with unresolved D. The clonotype was recovered from a man aged 40-55 years with active or convalescent COVID-19. In nucleotides, the CDR3 is TGTGCCACCAGTGATGCGACAACTAACTATGGCTACACCTTC. It encodes CATSDATTNYGYTF.